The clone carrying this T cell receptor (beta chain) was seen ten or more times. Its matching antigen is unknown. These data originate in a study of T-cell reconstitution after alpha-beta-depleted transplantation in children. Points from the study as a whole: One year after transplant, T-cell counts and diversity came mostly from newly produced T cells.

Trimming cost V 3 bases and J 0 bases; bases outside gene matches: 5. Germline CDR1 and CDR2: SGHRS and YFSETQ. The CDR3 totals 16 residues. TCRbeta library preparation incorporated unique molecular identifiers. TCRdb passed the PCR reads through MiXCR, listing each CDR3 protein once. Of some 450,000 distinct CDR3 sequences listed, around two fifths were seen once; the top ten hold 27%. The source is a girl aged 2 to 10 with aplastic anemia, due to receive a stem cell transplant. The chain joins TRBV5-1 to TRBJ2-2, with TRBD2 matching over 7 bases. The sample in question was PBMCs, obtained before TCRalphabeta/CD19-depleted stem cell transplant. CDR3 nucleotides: TGCGCCAGCAGCTGGGGGGGACTGGCGAACACCGGGGAGCTGTTTTTT. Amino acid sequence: CASSWGGLANTGELFF.